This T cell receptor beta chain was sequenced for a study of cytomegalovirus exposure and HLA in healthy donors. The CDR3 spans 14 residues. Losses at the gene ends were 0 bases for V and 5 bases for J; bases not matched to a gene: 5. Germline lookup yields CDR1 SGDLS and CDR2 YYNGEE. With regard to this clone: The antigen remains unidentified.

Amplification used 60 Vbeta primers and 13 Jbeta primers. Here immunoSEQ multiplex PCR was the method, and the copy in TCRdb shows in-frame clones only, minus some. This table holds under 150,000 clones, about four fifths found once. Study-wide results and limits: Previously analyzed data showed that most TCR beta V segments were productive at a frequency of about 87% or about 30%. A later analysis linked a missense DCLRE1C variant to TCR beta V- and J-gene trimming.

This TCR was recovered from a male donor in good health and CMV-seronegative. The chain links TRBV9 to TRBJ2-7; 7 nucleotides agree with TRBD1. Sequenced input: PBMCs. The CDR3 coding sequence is TGTGCCAGCAGCGTAGCAGGACAGGAGGACGAGCAGTACTTC. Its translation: CASSVAGQEDEQYF. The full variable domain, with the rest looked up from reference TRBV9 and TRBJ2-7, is DSGVTQTPKHLITATGQRVTLRCSPRSGDLSVYWYQQSLDQGLQFLIQYYNGEERAKGNILERFSAQQFPDLHSELNLSSLELGDSALYFCASSVAGQEDEQYFGPGTRLTVT.